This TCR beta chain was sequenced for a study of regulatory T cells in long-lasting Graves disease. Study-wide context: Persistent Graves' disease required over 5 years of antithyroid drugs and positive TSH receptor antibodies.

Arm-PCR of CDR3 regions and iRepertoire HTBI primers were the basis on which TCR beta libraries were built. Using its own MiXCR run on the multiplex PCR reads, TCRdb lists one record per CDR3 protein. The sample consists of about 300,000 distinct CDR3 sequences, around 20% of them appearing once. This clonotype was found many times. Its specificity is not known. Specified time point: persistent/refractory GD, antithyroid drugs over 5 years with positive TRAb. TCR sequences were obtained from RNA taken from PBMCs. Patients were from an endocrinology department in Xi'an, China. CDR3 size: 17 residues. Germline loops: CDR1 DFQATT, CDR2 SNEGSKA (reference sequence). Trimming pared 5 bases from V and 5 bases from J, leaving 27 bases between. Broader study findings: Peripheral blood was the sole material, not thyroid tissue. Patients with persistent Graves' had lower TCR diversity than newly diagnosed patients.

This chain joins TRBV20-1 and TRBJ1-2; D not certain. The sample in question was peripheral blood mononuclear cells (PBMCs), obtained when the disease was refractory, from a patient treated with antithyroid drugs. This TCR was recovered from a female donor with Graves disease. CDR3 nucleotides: TGCAGTGCTCCTCCAAGGTTCGAGCAATCCCGGAAGTATGGCTACACCTTC. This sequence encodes CSAPPRFEQSRKYGYTF.